The rows below give T cell receptor beta chains drawn from one sample of a study of Graves' ophthalmopathy and Graves' hyperthyroidism. TCRdb recomputed calls from the multiplex PCR reads with MiXCR, one row per CDR3 protein. The table records over a million distinct CDR3 sequences, 35% to 40% of them present only once. Source material: peripheral blood or thyroid tissue (not recorded which). The receptors were gathered from an adult man with Graves' hyperthyroidism. The CDR3 runs from the conserved cysteine through the conserved F or W. D genes are given only for firm matches. Size tells how often a clone was seen (once, few, many) or the class of an expanded clone, and some rows leave it out.

d_gene: .
j_gene: TRBJ1-1
v_gene: TRBV10-3
abundance: many
CDR3aa: CAISEDGFSTEAFF
CDR3nt: TGTGCCATCAGTGAAGACGGGTTTAGCACTGAAGCTTTCTTT

d_gene: .
j_gene: TRBJ2-7
v_gene: TRBV10-3
abundance: many
CDR3aa: CAIRLEDTYEQYF
CDR3nt: TGTGCCATTAGACTAGAAGACACCTACGAGCAGTACTTC

d_gene: .
j_gene: TRBJ2-3
v_gene: TRBV7-9
abundance: .
CDR3aa: CASSDPGRTTDTQYF
CDR3nt: TGTGCCAGCAGCGATCCGGGACGGACCACAGATACGCAGTATTTT

d_gene: .
j_gene: TRBJ1-5
v_gene: TRBV12-3/TRBV12-4
abundance: .
CDR3aa: CASRMRNQPQHF
CDR3nt: TGTGCCAGCAGGATGAGAAATCAGCCCCAGCATTTT

d_gene: .
j_gene: TRBJ1-1
v_gene: TRBV9
abundance: .
CDR3aa: CASSVASGTLNTEACF
CDR3nt: .

d_gene: TRBD1
j_gene: TRBJ1-2
v_gene: TRBV19
abundance: many
CDR3aa: CASSTTTGNMDYTF
CDR3nt: TGTGCCAGTAGTACAACGACAGGGAACATGGACTACACCTTC

d_gene: .
j_gene: TRBJ2-7
v_gene: TRBV4-3
abundance: .
CDR3aa: CASSQVGRGNEQYF
CDR3nt: TGCGCCAGCAGCCAAGTGGGGAGGGGGAACGAGCAGTACTTC

d_gene: .
j_gene: TRBJ1-2
v_gene: TRBV2
abundance: once
CDR3aa: CASSRTRSGSGYTF
CDR3nt: TGTGCCAGCAGCAGGACTAGGAGCGGTTCTGGCTACACCTTC

d_gene: .
j_gene: TRBJ1-2
v_gene: TRBV4-1
abundance: many
CDR3aa: CASSLTQYGTDGYTF
CDR3nt: TGCGCCAGCAGCCTCACTCAATACGGGACGGATGGCTACACCTTC

d_gene: .
j_gene: TRBJ2-6
v_gene: TRBV2
abundance: .
CDR3aa: CASSPEDTGANVLTF
CDR3nt: TGTGCCAGCAGTCCTGAAGATACTGGGGCCAACGTCCTGACTTTC

d_gene: TRBD1
j_gene: TRBJ2-1
v_gene: TRBV10-3
abundance: .
CDR3aa: CAIGTEVQFF
CDR3nt: TGTGCCATAGGGACAGAGGTCCAGTTCTTC

d_gene: .
j_gene: TRBJ2-2
v_gene: TRBV10-3
abundance: few
CDR3aa: CASRRFTNTGELFF
CDR3nt: TGTGCCAGCAGAAGGTTCACTAACACCGGGGAGCTGTTTTTT

d_gene: TRBD1
j_gene: TRBJ2-7
v_gene: TRBV10-3
abundance: many
CDR3aa: CATTTGGYEQYF
CDR3nt: TGTGCCACAACTACAGGGGGCTACGAGCAGTACTTC

d_gene: .
j_gene: TRBJ2-7
v_gene: TRBV2
abundance: .
CDR3aa: CASMGMGSEQYF
CDR3nt: TGTGCCAGCATGGGGATGGGGAGCGAGCAGTACTTC

d_gene: .
j_gene: TRBJ1-4
v_gene: TRBV6-4
abundance: .
CDR3aa: CASRGTGGTNEKLFF
CDR3nt: TGTGCCAGCAGGGGAACAGGAGGAACTAATGAAAAACTGTTTTTT

d_gene: TRBD1
j_gene: TRBJ1-6
v_gene: TRBV2
abundance: few
CDR3aa: CASSPPTGLDSPLHF
CDR3nt: TGTGCCAGCAGCCCCCCGACAGGGCTGGATTCACCCCTCCACTTT

d_gene: TRBD2
j_gene: TRBJ2-7
v_gene: TRBV20-1
abundance: few
CDR3aa: CSANTGGASYEQYF
CDR3nt: TGCAGTGCTAATACCGGGGGGGCCTCCTACGAGCAGTACTTC

d_gene: TRBD1
j_gene: TRBJ1-2
v_gene: TRBV27
abundance: .
CDR3aa: CASSSKDRMYHGYTF
CDR3nt: TGTGCCAGCAGTTCCAAGGACAGGATGTACCATGGCTACACCTTC

d_gene: .
j_gene: TRBJ1-5
v_gene: TRBV30
abundance: .
CDR3aa: CAWSAGQPQHF
CDR3nt: TGTGCCTGGAGTGCAGGTCAGCCCCAGCATTTT

d_gene: .
j_gene: TRBJ1-4
v_gene: TRBV2
abundance: .
CDR3aa: CASSVLDSAHGELFF
CDR3nt: TGTGCCAGCAGTGTACTGGACAGCGCCCACGGGGAACTGTTTTTT

d_gene: .
j_gene: TRBJ2-6
v_gene: TRBV7-9
abundance: many
CDR3aa: CASSPWAETGANVLTF
CDR3nt: TGTGCCAGCAGCCCATGGGCCGAAACTGGGGCCAACGTCCTGACTTTC

d_gene: TRBD2
j_gene: TRBJ2-5
v_gene: TRBV2
abundance: many
CDR3aa: CASGEGRRETQYF
CDR3nt: TGTGCCAGCGGGGAGGGGCGCAGAGAGACCCAGTACTTC

d_gene: .
j_gene: TRBJ1-1
v_gene: TRBV2
abundance: many
CDR3aa: CASSGRRRDTEAFF
CDR3nt: TGTGCCAGCAGCGGAAGAAGGAGGGACACTGAAGCTTTCTTT